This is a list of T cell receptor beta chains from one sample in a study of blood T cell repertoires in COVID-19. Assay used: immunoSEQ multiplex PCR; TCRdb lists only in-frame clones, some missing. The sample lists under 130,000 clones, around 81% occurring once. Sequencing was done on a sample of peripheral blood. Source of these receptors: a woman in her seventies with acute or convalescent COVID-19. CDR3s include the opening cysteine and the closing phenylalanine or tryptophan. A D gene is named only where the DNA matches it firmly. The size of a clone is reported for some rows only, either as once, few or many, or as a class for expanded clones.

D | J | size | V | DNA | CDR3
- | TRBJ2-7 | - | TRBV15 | TGTGCCACCAGCAGAGGGACAGTGTCCCCGAACTACGAGCAGTACTTC | CATSRGTVSPNYEQYF
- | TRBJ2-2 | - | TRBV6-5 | TGTGCCAGCAGGCACCCTGCTGGGCTCGGGGAGCTGTTTTTT | CASRHPAGLGELFF
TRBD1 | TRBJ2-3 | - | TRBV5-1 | TGCGCCAGCAGCCTGACAGGGGATACGCAGTATTTT | CASSLTGDTQYF
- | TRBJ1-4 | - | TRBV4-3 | TGCGCCAGCAGCCAAGAACCTTCGACAGGCTCTAATGAAAAACTGTTTTTT | CASSQEPSTGSNEKLFF
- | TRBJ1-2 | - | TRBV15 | TGTGCCACCAGCAGAGAGCGGGACTATGGCTACACCTTC | CATSRERDYGYTF
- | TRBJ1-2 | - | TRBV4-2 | TGTGCCAGCAGCCAAGTTGAGACAGTGCATCACTATGGCTACACCTTC | CASSQVETVHHYGYTF
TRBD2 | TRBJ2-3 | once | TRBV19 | TGTGCCAGTAGCGCCGGGAGGGGCAGGCACACAGATACGCAGTATTTT | CASSAGRGRHTDTQYF
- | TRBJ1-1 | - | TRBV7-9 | TGTGCCAGCAGCCCCCACAGTAGAGGGATAACTGAAGCTTTCTTT | CASSPHSRGITEAFF
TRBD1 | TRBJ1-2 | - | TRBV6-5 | TGTGCCAGCAGGGGGGACAGGGAGAACTATGGCTACACCTTC | CASRGDRENYGYTF
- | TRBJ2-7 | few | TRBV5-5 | TGTGCCAGCAGCTTGATGGGCACGCAGGGCGAGCAGTACTTC | CASSLMGTQGEQYF
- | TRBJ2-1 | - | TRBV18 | TGTGCCAGCTCACCCACACGATACAATGAGCAGTTCTTC | CASSPTRYNEQFF
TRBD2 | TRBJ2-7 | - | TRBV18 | TGTGCCAGCTCACGGGGACTAGCGGTCTCCTACGAGCAGTACTTC | CASSRGLAVSYEQYF
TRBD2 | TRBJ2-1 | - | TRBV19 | TGTGCCAGTAGTAAGGGGTTGGGACTAGACTTTGGGGAGCAGTTCTTC | CASSKGLGLDFGEQFF
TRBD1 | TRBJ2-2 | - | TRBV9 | TGTGCCAGCAGCGTAAGACAGGGATTCGCCGGGGAGCTGTTTTTT | CASSVRQGFAGELFF
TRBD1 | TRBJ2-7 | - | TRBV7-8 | TGTGCCAGCAGTCGGACAGGGAAGGTCCACGAGCAGTACTTC | CASSRTGKVHEQYF
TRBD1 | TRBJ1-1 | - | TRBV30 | TGTGCCTGGGAAAGACAGGGGGGCACTGAAGCTTTCTTT | CAWERQGGTEAFF
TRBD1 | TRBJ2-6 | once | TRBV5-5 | TGTGCCAGCAGCGAGGGGGCGGCTGGGGCCAACGTCCTGACTTTC | CASSEGAAGANVLTF
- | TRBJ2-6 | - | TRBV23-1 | TGCGCCAGCAGTCAATTGCGGGTCTCTGGGGCCAACGTCCTGACTTTC | CASSQLRVSGANVLTF
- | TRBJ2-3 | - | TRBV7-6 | TGTGCCAGCAGCCCCCTCCCGCGGGAAGTAGATACGCAGTATTTT | CASSPLPREVDTQYF
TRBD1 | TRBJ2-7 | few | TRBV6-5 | TGTGCCAGCAGTTACTCGGCCGGGACAGGGGGTTACGAGCAGTACTTC | CASSYSAGTGGYEQYF
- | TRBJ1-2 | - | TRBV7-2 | TGTGCCAGCAGCTTAGAGGGGATAGATGGCTACACCTTC | CASSLEGIDGYTF
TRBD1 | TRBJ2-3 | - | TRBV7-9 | TGTGCCAGCAGCCCGGGACAGGGAATCACAGATACGCAGTATTTT | CASSPGQGITDTQYF